This is a list of T cell receptor beta chains from one sample in a study of PD-L1 blockade in urothelial cancer. Measured with immunoSEQ multiplex PCR; TCRdb has only the in-frame clones, and not every one. Of just under 45,000 clones in the sample, about four fifths were seen once. Sample: PBMCs, taken around atezolizumab (anti-PD-L1) treatment. These receptors all come from a man aged 55-75 years with urothelial cancer. Each CDR3 is given with its conserved first and last residue. Each record gives: V gene, D gene, clone size, J gene, CDR3 DNA, CDR3 protein. D genes are given only for firm matches. The listing skips clone size in some rows; elsewhere it reads once, few, many or a size class.

V: TRBV6-1
D: TRBD1
size: .
J: TRBJ2-7
DNA: TGTGCCAGCAGTGGGGACAGGGCATACGACGAGCAGTACTTC
CDR3: CASSGDRAYDEQYF

V: TRBV5-1
D: TRBD1
size: once
J: TRBJ2-2
DNA: TGCGCCAGCAGACCGGGACAGGCTAACACCGGGGAGCTGTTTTTT
CDR3: CASRPGQANTGELFF

V: TRBV19
D: TRBD1
size: .
J: TRBJ1-1
DNA: TGTGCCAGTAGTACTAGACAGGGATCTAATATGAACACTGAAGCTTTCTTT
CDR3: CASSTRQGSNMNTEAFF

V: TRBV19
D: TRBD1
size: .
J: TRBJ1-4
DNA: TGTGCCAGTAGTACATGGACAGGGACCAATTCCAATGAAAAACTGTTTTTT
CDR3: CASSTWTGTNSNEKLFF

V: TRBV19
D: .
size: .
J: TRBJ1-2
DNA: TGTGCCAGTAGTATTAGGCCTCCGGACTCTCAATATGGCTACACCTTC
CDR3: CASSIRPPDSQYGYTF

V: TRBV5-1
D: TRBD1
size: .
J: TRBJ2-3
DNA: TGCGCCAGCAGCCCAGACAGGGGTACAGATACGCAGTATTTT
CDR3: CASSPDRGTDTQYF

V: TRBV28
D: .
size: .
J: TRBJ2-7
DNA: TGTGCCAGCAGTTTATTGGGCCTAGAGCAGTACTTC
CDR3: CASSLLGLEQYF

V: TRBV4-1
D: .
size: .
J: TRBJ1-2
DNA: TGCGCCAGCAGCCAAGCCGGCGTGGGGGGTACCCGAGATGGCTACACCTTC
CDR3: CASSQAGVGGTRDGYTF

V: TRBV21-1
D: .
size: .
J: TRBJ1-1
DNA: TGTGCCAGCAACGAGGAGGGGGGGACTGAAGCTTTCTTT
CDR3: CASNEEGGTEAFF

V: TRBV18
D: .
size: once
J: TRBJ1-5
DNA: TGTGCCAGCTCACCACGGCCGACTGGGGGGACTAATCAGCCCCAGCATTTT
CDR3: CASSPRPTGGTNQPQHF

V: TRBV5-4
D: TRBD1
size: .
J: TRBJ2-2
DNA: TGTGCCAGCAGCTCCCGACAGGGCGGCACCGGGGAGCTGTTTTTT
CDR3: CASSSRQGGTGELFF

V: TRBV15
D: .
size: .
J: TRBJ2-7
DNA: TGTGCCACCAGCAGAGATGAGGACGAGCAGTACTTC
CDR3: CATSRDEDEQYF

V: TRBV2
D: .
size: few
J: TRBJ2-7
DNA: TGTGCCAGCAATAGGGCAGGGACAACCTACGAGCAGTACTTC
CDR3: CASNRAGTTYEQYF

V: TRBV6-1
D: TRBD1
size: .
J: TRBJ1-3
DNA: TGTGCCAGCAGGTACGGGACAGCTGGAAACACCATATATTTT
CDR3: CASRYGTAGNTIYF

V: TRBV2
D: .
size: .
J: TRBJ1-2
DNA: TGTGCCAGCGGCAACTATGGCTACACCTTC
CDR3: CASGNYGYTF

V: TRBV28
D: TRBD1
size: .
J: TRBJ1-5
DNA: TGTGCCAGCAGCCCCTCGGGACAGGGGGTCGATCAGCCCCAGCATTTT
CDR3: CASSPSGQGVDQPQHF

V: TRBV2
D: .
size: .
J: TRBJ1-4
DNA: TGTGCCAGCAGGTACAGGGAGGGGAAGGAAAAACTGTTTTTT
CDR3: CASRYREGKEKLFF

V: TRBV6-1
D: TRBD1
size: few
J: TRBJ1-5
DNA: TGTGCCAGCAGTGAGACCGACAGGGGGCGGCATTTT
CDR3: CASSETDRGRHF

V: TRBV21-1
D: .
size: once
J: TRBJ1-2
DNA: TGTGCCAGCAGCCGACCCAGGGATCGTCCCCAAGTGGATGGCTACACCTTC
CDR3: CASSRPRDRPQVDGYTF

V: TRBV27
D: .
size: .
J: TRBJ1-4
DNA: TGTGCCAGCAGTGCCCTAGCGGGGGAGCCTGAAAAACTGTTTTTT
CDR3: CASSALAGEPEKLFF

V: TRBV6-5
D: TRBD2
size: .
J: TRBJ2-5
DNA: TGTGCCAGCAGTTACTCTGGACTAGTTGGAGAAGAGACCCAGTACTTC
CDR3: CASSYSGLVGEETQYF

V: TRBV19
D: TRBD2
size: .
J: TRBJ2-5
DNA: TGTGCCTGCTCACGCGGGGGGCTGCAACAAGAGACCCAGTACTTC
CDR3: CACSRGGLQQETQYF

V: TRBV4-1
D: TRBD2
size: .
J: TRBJ2-5
DNA: TGCGCCAGCAGCCAAGAAGGGACTAGTGGAGAGACCCAGTACTTC
CDR3: CASSQEGTSGETQYF

V: TRBV23-1
D: TRBD1
size: .
J: TRBJ2-7
DNA: TGCGCCAGCAGCCCTCAGGGACAGACGGGGCTGGGCTACGAGCAGTACTTC
CDR3: CASSPQGQTGLGYEQYF

V: TRBV12-5
D: .
size: .
J: TRBJ2-1
DNA: TGTGCTAGTGGTTTGGATTCGGACTCCAATGAGCAGTTCTTC
CDR3: CASGLDSDSNEQFF

V: TRBV21-1
D: .
size: .
J: TRBJ2-7
DNA: TGTGCCAGCAGCAAAGGACACAGGCCGAGGTACCCAACCTACGAGCAGTACTTC
CDR3: CASSKGHRPRYPTYEQYF

V: TRBV4-1
D: .
size: .
J: TRBJ1-2
DNA: TGCGCCAGCAGCCAAGATCTTCCAGGGATGGGAGGCTACACCTTC
CDR3: CASSQDLPGMGGYTF

V: TRBV11-2
D: .
size: once
J: TRBJ2-5
DNA: TGTGCCAGCAGCAACCGGGGTACGAGGGAGACCCAGTACTTC
CDR3: CASSNRGTRETQYF

V: TRBV9
D: .
size: once
J: TRBJ2-3
DNA: TGTGCCAGCAGCGCCGAGGGGGGGATAACAGATACGCAGTATTTT
CDR3: CASSAEGGITDTQYF

V: TRBV6-1
D: .
size: .
J: TRBJ1-6
DNA: TGTGCCAGCACTGGACAGTTTAAGAATTCACCCCTCCACTTT
CDR3: CASTGQFKNSPLHF

V: TRBV25-1
D: TRBD1
size: .
J: TRBJ2-1
DNA: TGTGCCAGCAGTGAATGGTTCGTAGGCCAGGGGGCGAATGAGCAGTTCTTC
CDR3: CASSEWFVGQGANEQFF

V: TRBV7-2
D: .
size: .
J: TRBJ2-7
DNA: TGTGCCAGCAGCTTAGCGGTGGGGCCCTTCTACGAGCAGTACTTC
CDR3: CASSLAVGPFYEQYF

V: TRBV28
D: .
size: .
J: TRBJ1-2
DNA: TGTGCCAGCAGCCCCTCACAGGGTGAAGGGTATGGCTACACCTTC
CDR3: CASSPSQGEGYGYTF

V: TRBV6-1
D: .
size: .
J: TRBJ1-2
DNA: TGTGCCAGCAGTGAGAGGAGGGACTATGGCTACACCTTC
CDR3: CASSERRDYGYTF

V: TRBV4-1
D: .
size: .
J: TRBJ2-7
DNA: TGCGCCAGCAGCCAAGCTCCAGGTTTAGGCTCCGAGCAGTACTTC
CDR3: CASSQAPGLGSEQYF

V: TRBV4-2
D: TRBD1
size: .
J: TRBJ1-2
DNA: TGTGCCAGCAGCCAGGCGGGACAGGGAATCTATGGCTACACCTTC
CDR3: CASSQAGQGIYGYTF

V: TRBV9
D: TRBD2
size: .
J: TRBJ2-3
DNA: TGTGCCAGCAGCGTAGGGGAGACCGGGACTAGCGCAGATACGCAGTATTTT
CDR3: CASSVGETGTSADTQYF

V: TRBV19
D: .
size: once
J: TRBJ2-5
DNA: TGTGCCAGTAGTGGCAACGGGGAGACCCAGTACTTC
CDR3: CASSGNGETQYF

V: TRBV18
D: .
size: .
J: TRBJ2-1
DNA: TGTGCCAGCTCACCACCGGGGGGGCCGAGTGAGCAGTTCTTC
CDR3: CASSPPGGPSEQFF

V: TRBV27
D: .
size: .
J: TRBJ2-2
DNA: TGTGCCAGCAGTTTATTAGGGGGGGGCACCGGGGAGCTGTTTTTT
CDR3: CASSLLGGGTGELFF

V: TRBV11-2
D: TRBD2
size: .
J: TRBJ2-3
DNA: TGTGCCAGCAGCTTGGGGGTAACTCGAGCGGGGGCTAGCACAGATACGCAGTATTTT
CDR3: CASSLGVTRAGASTDTQYF

V: TRBV10-1
D: .
size: .
J: TRBJ2-3
DNA: TGCGCCAGCAGTGAGCGCCTGAGGGTGGGCGGCTCTAGCACAGATACGCAGTATTTT
CDR3: CASSERLRVGGSSTDTQYF

V: TRBV29-1
D: TRBD1
size: .
J: TRBJ2-2
DNA: TGCAGCGCCCGGGTTCAACAGGGGCGCGGGGAGCTGTTTTTT
CDR3: CSARVQQGRGELFF